A single sample gave rise to the 18 T cell receptor beta chains below, sequenced in a study of T cells in Graves' hyperthyroidism and ophthalmopathy. Regions amplified from RNA transcripts were the TCR beta CDR3 regions. The primer set for the first-round RT-PCR of the TCR CDR3 was HTBI. One entry per CDR3 protein, called by TCRdb with MiXCR from the multiplex PCR reads. The repertoire holds more than 300,000 distinct CDR3 sequences, with roughly 18% as singletons. Sequencing input: blood. The receptors were gathered from a man between 18 and 29 years old with Graves' ophthalmopathy.

This clonotype showed up many times. This sequence joins TRBV13 and TRBJ1-1; D is unclear. V was trimmed by 6 bases and J by 3 bases, leaving 14 bases between them. This CDR3 has 14 amino acids. The V gene's germline CDR1 is PRHDT and CDR2 FYEKMQ (reference sequence). This CDR3 is CASSLQIIDTEAFF. In nucleotides, the CDR3 is TGTGCCAGCAGTTTACAGATAATTGACACTGAAGCTTTCTTT.

This rearrangement joins TRBV12-3 or TRBV12-4 to TRBJ2-7; D remains ambiguous. V shed 5 bases and J shed 9 bases, with 11 bases lying between them. This CDR3 is 11 amino acids long. CDR3 in amino acids: CASSPGRRQYF. The DNA for the CDR3 is TGTGCCAGCAGTCCTGGTCGGAGGCAGTACTTC.

This clonotype has only a few counts. V usage is TRBV7-2 and J usage is TRBJ1-5; TRBD1 is a possible D gene (6 bases). There are 15 residues in the CDR3. Germline CDR1 reads SGHTA; CDR2 reads FQGNSA. V was trimmed by 5 bases and J by 2 bases, leaving 13 bases between them. The CDR3 spells CASSAQGLGNQPQHF. In nucleotides, the CDR3 is TGTGCCAGCAGCGCCCAGGGGTTGGGCAATCAGCCCCAGCATTTT.

There are many counts of this clonotype. The chain uses TRBV5-1 and TRBJ2-3; D gene unclear. CDR3 length: 15 residues. CDR1 is SGHRS, CDR2 YFSETQ, per germline. V was cut by 0 bases and J by 0 bases, with 8 bases left in between. The CDR3 DNA is TGCGCCAGCAGCTTGGTCGGTTCTAGCACAGATACGCAGTATTTT. The encoded protein is CASSLVGSSTDTQYF. Variable domain in full (rest from reference TRBV5-1 and TRBJ2-3): KAGVTQTPRYLIKTRGQQVTLSCSPISGHRSVSWYQQTPGQGLQFLFEYFSETQRNKGNFPGRFSGRQFSNSRSEMNVSTLELGDSALYLCASSLVGSSTDTQYFGPGTRLTVL.

This clonotype turned up a few times. The chain combines TRBV20-1 with TRBJ2-1; 9 positions match TRBD2. The germline gives CDR1 DFQATT, CDR2 SNEGSKA (reference sequence). Trimming took 2 bases from V and 4 from J; bases not matched to a gene: 6. CDR3 length: 15 amino acids. The CDR3 loop is CSARKGTSRYNEQFF. CDR3 sequence (DNA): TGCAGTGCTAGAAAGGGGACTAGCAGATACAATGAGCAGTTCTTC.

As concerns this clonotype: Its ends do not fully match the called genes, so a read error is possible. This sequence joins TRBV20-1 and TRBJ2-3, with 7 bases fitting TRBD2. The CDR3 has 15 residues. Germline values: CDR1 DFQATT, CDR2 SNEGSKA (reference sequence). CDR3 DNA: TGCAGTGCACCACCTAGCGGCACTAGCACAGATACGCGGTATTTT. Translation gives CSAPPSGTSTDTRYF.

The V call is TRBV12-3 or TRBV12-4, the J call TRBJ2-4, with D maybe TRBD2 (6 bases). CDR3 size: 15 residues. With 1 base removed from V and 3 bases from J, the gap between germline ends came to 10 bases. The CDR3 reads CASSLVGEVKNIQYF. The CDR3 nucleotides read TGTGCCAGCAGTTTAGTTGGGGAGGTCAAAAACATTCAGTACTTC.

The chain couples TRBV24-1 to TRBJ1-5; the D is unclear. The germline gives CDR1 KGHDR, CDR2 SFDVKD. V lost 4 bases, J lost 1 base, and 7 bases lay in between. The CDR3 has 14 amino acids. CDR3 in amino acids: CATSEGSSNQPQHF. CDR3 nucleotide sequence: TGTGCCACCAGTGAGGGGTCGAGCAATCAGCCCCAGCATTTT.

A word on this clonotype: This may stem from a read error, because a much larger clone lies one nucleotide away. In DNA, the CDR3 is TGTGCCAGCAGTCCTCTCGGGACATGGTCTAACTATGGCTACACCTTC. Translated: CASSPLGTWSNYGYTF. This chain uses TRBV3-1 with TRBJ1-2; possible D gene TRBD1, 6 bases. Deletions cut 6 bases from V and 0 bases from J, with 17 bases between. The length of the CDR3 is 16 residues. Germline values: CDR1 LGHDT, CDR2 YNNKEL (reference sequence).

This clonotype has just a few counts. V and J are TRBV6-1 and TRBJ1-2; D remains ambiguous. Germline CDR1 and CDR2: MNHNS and SASEGT. The CDR3 has 13 residues. V was pared by 8 bases and J by 0 bases, with 10 bases between. As DNA, the CDR3 is TGTGCCAGCTCTTTGCAAGCTAACTATGGCTACACCTTC. This gives the protein CASSLQANYGYTF.

The CDR3 nucleotides are TGTGCCAGCACAGGACAGGGGCCGAACACTGAAGCTTTCTTT. It encodes CASTGQGPNTEAFF. This rearrangement joins TRBV6-2 or TRBV6-3 to TRBJ1-1, with 9 bases matching TRBD1. In germline, CDR1 is MNHEY, CDR2 SVGEGT. The CDR3 loop spans 14 amino acids. Trimming removed 7 bases from V and 1 base from J; junction bases left unmatched: 4.

V usage is TRBV19 and J usage is TRBJ2-7; tentatively, D is TRBD2 (5 bases). Germline V CDR1 and CDR2: LNHDA, SQIVND (reference sequence). The germline V and J ends were trimmed by 3 bases and 9 bases, with 12 bases remaining between them. This CDR3 is built from 12 residues. The CDR3: CASSMGGPGQYF. For the CDR3, the DNA is TGTGCCAGTAGTATGGGCGGGCCGGGGCAGTACTTC.

The chain couples TRBV7-9 to TRBJ2-5; 15 bases align to TRBD2. With V trimmed by 5 bases and J by 6 bases, 10 bases remained unmatched. The CDR3 runs 17 residues. Germline CDR1 reads SEHNR; CDR2 reads FQNEAQ (reference sequence). As DNA, the CDR3 is TGTGCCAGCAGCACCAGAGAGGGACTAGCGGGGGGAAAGACCCAGTACTTC. The encoded protein is CASSTREGLAGGKTQYF.

This clonotype showed up many times. This sequence joins TRBV7-7 and TRBJ2-1, with 7 positions matching TRBD1. Germline CDR1 is SSHAT and CDR2 is FNYEAQ (reference sequence). V was clipped by 4 bases and J by 9 bases; unmatched bases: 3. The CDR3 sequence is 12 residues long. In DNA form, the CDR3 reads TGTGCCAGCAGCTCAGGGGGACCTGAGCAGTTCTTC. It yields the protein CASSSGGPEQFF.

The sample holds many counts of this clonotype. The rearrangement joins TRBV27 to TRBJ2-3; possible D gene TRBD1, 5 bases. Germline CDR1 MNHEY, CDR2 SMNVEV (reference sequence). CDR3 length: 14 amino acids. Trimming removed 1 base from V and 0 bases from J, with 5 bases in between. CDR3 region: CASSLYRSTDTQYF. In nucleotides, the CDR3 is TGTGCCAGCAGTTTATACAGGAGCACAGATACGCAGTATTTT.

This clonotype was recorded many times. The CDR3 protein is CSASGGDRVYEQYF. The CDR3 DNA reads as TGCAGTGCCTCTGGCGGGGACAGAGTCTACGAGCAGTACTTC. This chain connects TRBV20-1 to TRBJ2-7, with D perhaps TRBD1 (7 bases). The CDR3 is 14 amino acids. Germline lookup yields CDR1 DFQATT and CDR2 SNEGSKA (reference sequence). Between the trimmed V and J ends, which lost 6 bases and 3 bases, there was a span of 18 bases.

This clonotype was counted many times. This chain connects TRBV19 to TRBJ1-1, with 11 positions matching TRBD1. The V gene end was trimmed by 3 bases and the J gene end by 0 bases; junction bases not matched to a gene: 12. Germline V gene lookup returns CDR1 LNHDA and CDR2 SQIVND (reference sequence). This CDR3 is built from 19 residues. The CDR3 loop reads CASSIRAPGQGVMNTEAFF. In DNA, the CDR3 is TGTGCCAGTAGTATCCGTGCGCCGGGACAGGGGGTTATGAACACTGAAGCTTTCTTT.

This rearrangement joins TRBV2 to TRBJ2-3, with a weak D call TRBD2 (6 bases). Between the trimmed V and J ends, which lost 9 bases and 6 bases, there was a span of 16 bases. The CDR3 has 13 amino acids. Germline loops: CDR1 SNHLY, CDR2 FYNNEI. The CDR3 DNA reads TGTGCCAGAGCTAGCGCCACCCGGGATACGCAGTATTTT. Translation gives CARASATRDTQYF.